One sample yielded the 30 T cell receptor beta chains listed below, sequenced in a study of blood T cell repertoires in COVID-19 (TCRdb year 2020). Library construction relied on the immunoSEQ multiplex PCR assay. TCRdb provides this immuneACCESS table in a form limited to in-frame rearrangements. Some clones are lacking; in checked studies, under half of them reflect an unresolved V gene, and why the rest are absent is not known. The table for this sample lists over 120,000 clones; approximately 90% of them were counted only once. Jointly, the top ten make up about 1.5% of the sample. The material sequenced was peripheral blood. The receptors come from a human donor in a cohort sampled during active COVID-19.

This clone was counted once. The J gene is TRBJ2-7, the V gene TRBV6-5, with 7 bases lining up with TRBD1. Germline CDR1 and CDR2: MNHEY and SVGAGI. This CDR3 region has 15 residues. The V and J ends lost 4 bases and 2 bases, in that order; junction bases with no gene match: 8. The CDR3 is CASSSDRRHPYEQYF. CDR3 sequence (DNA): TGTGCCAGCAGTTCGGACAGGAGACACCCCTACGAGCAGTACTTC.

V gene TRBV5-1 combines with J gene TRBJ2-7, with a weak D call TRBD1 (5 bases). The V and J ends lost 4 bases and 7 bases respectively, with 21 bases between them. The CDR3 consists of 15 residues. The germline gives CDR1 SGHRS, CDR2 YFSETQ. The CDR3 region is CASSLEGVPPGEQYF. The CDR3 nucleotides read TGCGCCAGCAGCCTGGAAGGGGTTCCCCCTGGGGAGCAGTACTTC.

The chain has TRBV7-2 and TRBJ2-7; 7 bases line up with TRBD2. CDR3 length: 16 residues. In germline, CDR1 is SGHTA, CDR2 FQGNSA. V lost 1 base, J lost 1 base, and 7 bases stayed unmatched. The CDR3 bases are TGTGCCAGCAGCTTAGGGCCTGGCGGGGGATCCTACGAGCAGTACTTC. This sequence encodes CASSLGPGGGSYEQYF.

The chain combines TRBV6-1 with TRBJ2-5, with D possibly being TRBD1 (5 bases). The CDR3 has 17 residues. Looked up from germline, CDR1 is MNHNS and CDR2 is SASEGT. V lost 2 bases, J lost 5 bases, and 21 bases lay in between. CDR3: CASSEYGPQGIRETQYF. In nucleotides, the CDR3 is TGTGCCAGCAGTGAATATGGTCCCCAGGGAATTAGGGAGACCCAGTACTTC.

V and J are TRBV6-5 and TRBJ1-6; 8 bases line up with TRBD1. The CDR3 consists of 14 residues. V shed 6 bases and J 6 bases; nucleotides not matched to a gene: 4. CDR1 is MNHEY and CDR2 is SVGAGI in the germline V gene. The CDR3 DNA reads as TGTGCCAGCAGGCCTCAGGGGGCTAATTCACCCCTCCACTTT. Amino acids: CASRPQGANSPLHF.

The chain has TRBV14 and TRBJ1-2; D is unresolved. The germline CDR1 and CDR2 sequences are SGHDN and FVKESK. This CDR3 comprises 18 residues. Trimming pared 1 base from V and 8 bases from J, leaving 26 bases between. CDR3 amino acids: CASSQGGFKGGLYEGYTF. In nucleotides, the CDR3 is TGTGCCAGCAGCCAAGGGGGATTCAAGGGCGGGCTCTATGAGGGCTACACCTTC.

The chain recombines TRBV6-1 with TRBJ1-2, with 9 bases matching TRBD1. This CDR3 comprises 15 residues. V shed 2 bases and J 5 bases; nucleotides not matched to a gene: 6. Germline loops: CDR1 MNHNS, CDR2 SASEGT. CDR3 sequence (DNA): TGTGCCAGCAGTGAATACAGGACAGGGGTATATGGCTACACCTTC. It specifies CASSEYRTGVYGYTF.

This clone was observed a single time. The chain links TRBV27 to TRBJ1-2; 8 bases match TRBD1. This CDR3 comprises 16 residues. V shed 0 bases and J 0 bases; nucleotides not matched to a gene: 3. CDR1 and CDR2 (germline): MNHEY, SMNVEV (reference sequence). The CDR3 region is CASSLSGQGPNYGYTF. For the CDR3, the DNA is TGTGCCAGCAGTTTATCAGGACAGGGCCCTAACTATGGCTACACCTTC.

The gene calls are TRBV30 and TRBJ1-2; unclear D gene. Germline CDR1 reads GTSNPN; CDR2 reads SVGIG (reference sequence). Trimming stripped 0 bases from V and 5 bases from J, with 16 bases between. The CDR3 covers 15 residues. CDR3: CAWSVRGSPLYGYTF. The CDR3 nucleotides read TGTGCCTGGAGTGTACGGGGATCCCCTCTATATGGCTACACCTTC.

The chain has TRBV2 and TRBJ1-5; no definite D call. CDR1 is SNHLY, CDR2 FYNNEI, per germline. This CDR3 spans 14 amino acids. The ends were cut back, 2 bases at V and 3 bases at J, with 8 bases in the middle. The CDR3 nucleotides are TGTGCCAGCAGTGAACCTAACCTCAATCAGCCCCAGCATTTT. Translation gives CASSEPNLNQPQHF. The full variable domain, its missing parts supplied by reference TRBV2 and TRBJ1-5, is EPEVTQTPSHQVTQMGQEVILRCVPISNHLYFYWYRQILGQKVEFLVSFYNNEISEKSEIFDDQFSVERPDGSNFTLKIRSTKLEDSAMYFCASSEPNLNQPQHFGDGTRLSIL.

This clone showed up just a few times. The V call is TRBV6-5, the J call TRBJ2-2; D might be TRBD1 (5 bases). The V gene lost 7 bases and the J gene lost 4 bases, with 7 bases spanning the gap. Germline assignment: CDR1 MNHEY and CDR2 SVGAGI. The CDR3 contains 12 residues. This CDR3 reads CASTDSTGELFF. The DNA for the CDR3 is TGTGCCAGCACCGACAGCACCGGGGAGCTGTTTTTT.

This clone was observed once. The CDR3 is CASSQEGNLAGMNTEAFF. The CDR3 coding sequence is TGCGCCAGCAGCCAAGAAGGGAATCTAGCCGGCATGAACACTGAAGCTTTCTTT. The rearrangement joins TRBV4-1 to TRBJ1-1; D call uncertain. Trimming took off 0 bases at V and 0 bases at J, with 17 bases between the two ends. The CDR3 contains 18 residues. CDR1 and CDR2 from the germline V gene are MGHRA and YSYEKL.

In this sample, this clone turned up once. V gene TRBV3-1 (or the pseudogene TRBV3-2) combines with J gene TRBJ2-7; TRBD1 is a possible D gene (5 bases). The germline gives CDR1 LGHDT, CDR2 YNNKEL (reference sequence). There are 12 residues in the CDR3. Trimming left V 1 base short and J 5 bases short, with 6 bases between. This CDR3 is CASSQGGDEQYF. CDR3 nucleotides: TGTGCCAGCAGCCAAGGGGGCGACGAGCAGTACTTC.

The CDR3 DNA reads TGTGCCAGCAGCTTGGTTACTACCCAAGTGAATGAGCAGTTCTTC. Encoded protein: CASSLVTTQVNEQFF. The J gene is TRBJ2-1, the V gene TRBV5-5, with unresolved D. Germline CDR1 is SGHKS and CDR2 is YYEKEE (reference sequence). V lost 0 bases and J lost 7, with 14 bases in between. The CDR3 extends over 15 amino acids.

The chain is built from TRBV10-2 and TRBJ2-2; D is possibly TRBD2 (6 bases). V was shortened by 3 bases and J by 0 bases, with 8 bases between the two germline ends. The CDR3 has 15 amino acids. Germline CDR1 and CDR2: WSHSY and SAAADI. This CDR3 is CASSDPGANTGELFF. CDR3 DNA sequence: TGCGCCAGCAGTGACCCGGGGGCGAACACCGGGGAGCTGTTTTTT.

As concerns this clone: One end of the junction varies from germline; a read error may be responsible. The chain combines TRBV6-5 with TRBJ1-6; TRBD1 matches at 12 bases. The CDR3 consists of 11 residues. The germline V gene has CDR1 MNHEY and CDR2 SVGAGI. The CDR3 region has the DNA TGTGCCAGCAGTCTGGGACAGGGGGCGAGCTTT. It is translated as CASSLGQGASF.

This clone has only a few counts. The CDR3 loop reads CASSAGGLDEQFF. CDR3 nucleotide sequence: TGTGCCAGCAGCGCCGGGGGGCTTGATGAGCAGTTCTTC. This chain links TRBV9 with TRBJ2-1; D may be TRBD2 (7 bases). Germline CDR1 SGDLS, CDR2 YYNGEE. V lost 3 bases and J 8 bases, leaving 12 bases between the germline ends. This CDR3 has 13 residues.

The J gene is TRBJ1-1, the V gene TRBV9, with D unresolved. The CDR3 extends over 13 amino acids. In germline, CDR1 is SGDLS, CDR2 YYNGEE. With 0 bases removed from V and 0 bases from J, the gap between germline ends came to 3 bases. CDR3 sequence (DNA): TGTGCCAGCAGCGTAGCTTTGAACACTGAAGCTTTCTTT. Residues: CASSVALNTEAFF.

The CDR3 spells CASSPLQVVNTEAFF. The CDR3 coding sequence is TGTGCCAGCTCACCATTACAGGTGGTAAACACTGAAGCTTTCTTT. The chain couples TRBV18 to TRBJ1-1, with D possibly being TRBD1 (5 bases). The germline V gene has CDR1 KGHSH and CDR2 LQKENI. This CDR3 spans 15 amino acids. V lost 2 bases to trimming and J lost 2 bases, with 12 bases between them.

The chain couples TRBV24-1 to TRBJ2-3, with D maybe TRBD1 (6 bases). The V gene lost 2 bases and the J gene lost 9 bases, with 8 bases spanning the gap. Germline-derived CDR1 and CDR2 are KGHDR and SFDVKD. The CDR3 covers 12 residues. The CDR3 region is CATSDYRDTQYF. The CDR3 nucleotides are TGTGCCACCAGTGATTACAGGGACACGCAGTATTTT.

This clone was recorded once. The chain couples TRBV9 to TRBJ2-3; 8 nucleotides match TRBD2. CDR1 SGDLS and CDR2 YYNGEE come from the germline V gene. The CDR3 covers 16 residues. V was clipped by 4 bases and J by 4 bases; unmatched bases: 11. CDR3 in DNA: TGTGCCAGCAGCCCTCCTCCCCGGGGGGGGGCAGATACGCAGTATTTT. Its protein is CASSPPPRGGADTQYF.

This clone was seen only once. The chain employs TRBV9 and TRBJ1-1; 7 bases agree with TRBD1. Germline-derived CDR1 and CDR2 are SGDLS and YYNGEE. Losses at the gene ends were 0 bases for V and 6 bases for J; bases not matched to a gene: 11. The CDR3 spans 16 residues. The CDR3 here is CASSVAAGGYLPEAFF. The CDR3 bases are TGTGCCAGCAGCGTAGCGGCAGGGGGGTATCTTCCTGAAGCTTTCTTT.

This sequence joins TRBV6-5 and TRBJ2-3; D might be TRBD2 (7 bases). V dropped 6 bases and J dropped 6 bases, with 16 bases sitting between them. The CDR3 has 14 amino acids. Germline values: CDR1 MNHEY, CDR2 SVGAGI. CDR3 in DNA: TGTGCCAGCAGCCTAGGGGGGGGGTCTGATACGCAGTATTTT. Translation gives CASSLGGGSDTQYF.

The chain uses TRBV6-5 and TRBJ1-1; TRBD1 agrees at 7 bases. V gave up 6 bases and J gave up 6 bases; unmatched junction bases: 4. The CDR3 has 12 amino acids. Germline lookup yields CDR1 MNHEY and CDR2 SVGAGI. CDR3 DNA: TGTGCCAGCAGAATGGGACAGCCTGAAGCTTTCTTT. This translates into CASRMGQPEAFF.

The rearrangement uses TRBV20-1 and TRBJ1-4; D uncertain. With 3 bases removed from V and 8 bases from J, the gap between germline ends came to 19 bases. The CDR3 length is 15 residues. CDR1 is DFQATT, CDR2 SNEGSKA, per germline (reference sequence). The CDR3 loop is CSASFSPGLGEKLFF. Here the CDR3 DNA reads TGCAGTGCTAGTTTTTCCCCAGGACTGGGGGAAAAACTGTTTTTT.

V gene TRBV2 combines with J gene TRBJ2-3, with D tentatively TRBD2 (5 bases). Germline V gene data show CDR1 as SNHLY and CDR2 as FYNNEI. Trimming removed 4 bases from V and 3 bases from J, with 8 bases in between. The CDR3 loop spans 13 amino acids. The CDR3 region has the DNA TGTGCCAGCAGTGTACTAGTGACAGATACGCAGTATTTT. Its protein is CASSVLVTDTQYF.

J is TRBJ2-1 and V is TRBV6-2 or TRBV6-3; 7 bases line up with TRBD2. J gave up 0 bases and V 2 bases, and 7 bases lay outside the gene matches. The CDR3 sequence is 17 residues long. Germline-derived CDR1 and CDR2 are MNHEY and SVGEGT. The CDR3 nucleotides read TGTGCCAGCAGTTACGGTACCGGGGGGAGCTCCTACAATGAGCAGTTCTTC. Encoded protein: CASSYGTGGSSYNEQFF.

The chain is built from TRBV25-1 and TRBJ2-5; a weak D match, TRBD2 (5 bases). The germline V gene has CDR1 MGHDK and CDR2 SYGVNS. CDR3 length: 13 residues. The ends were cut back, 6 bases at V and 3 bases at J, with 11 bases in the middle. CDR3 DNA: TGTGCCAGCAGCCCTGACTACGAAGAGACCCAGTACTTC. Protein: CASSPDYEETQYF.

The chain combines TRBV10-3 with TRBJ2-3; TRBD2 matches 14 bases. Germline V gene lookup returns CDR1 ENHRY and CDR2 SYGVKD. This CDR3 is 19 amino acids long. The junction had 9 bases not matched to a gene; V was cut back by 4 bases and J by 0 bases. CDR3 sequence reads: CAISAKTSGGETSTDTQYF. The CDR3 DNA is TGTGCCATCAGTGCAAAGACTAGCGGGGGGGAAACTAGCACAGATACGCAGTATTTT.

This sequence joins TRBV7-2 and TRBJ1-2; D gene unclear. CDR1 is SGHTA, CDR2 FQGNSA, per germline. This CDR3 has 15 residues. V was shortened by 1 base and J by 7 bases, with 16 bases between the two germline ends. CDR3 sequence (DNA): TGTGCCAGCAGCTTAGAATCCCTAAGGCGGGGTGGCTACACCTTC. The encoded protein is CASSLESLRRGGYTF.